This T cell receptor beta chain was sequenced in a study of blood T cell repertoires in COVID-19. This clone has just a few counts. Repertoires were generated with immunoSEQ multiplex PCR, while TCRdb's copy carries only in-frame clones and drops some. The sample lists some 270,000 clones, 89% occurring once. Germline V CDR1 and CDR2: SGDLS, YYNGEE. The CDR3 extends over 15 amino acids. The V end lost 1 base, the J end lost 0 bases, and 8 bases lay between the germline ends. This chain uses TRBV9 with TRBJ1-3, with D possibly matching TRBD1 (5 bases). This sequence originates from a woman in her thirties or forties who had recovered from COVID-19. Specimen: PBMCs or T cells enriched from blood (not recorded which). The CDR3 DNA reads TGTGCCAGCAGCGTATCAGACAGCTCTGGAAACACCATATATTTT. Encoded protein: CASSVSDSSGNTIYF. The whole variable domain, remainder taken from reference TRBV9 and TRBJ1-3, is DSGVTQTPKHLITATGQRVTLRCSPRSGDLSVYWYQQSLDQGLQFLIQYYNGEERAKGNILERFSAQQFPDLHSELNLSSLELGDSALYFCASSVSDSSGNTIYFGEGSWLTVV.